These 5 T cell receptor beta chains came from one sample sequenced in a study of T cells after somatic rescue of genetic block. Clones were sequenced by immunoSEQ multiplex PCR, and TCRdb holds only the in-frame ones, with some missing. The sample yields tens of thousands of clones, less than 95% seen once. Sequenced material: peripheral blood mononuclear cells (PBMCs). All receptors derive from a man aged 40-49 years.

This chain links TRBV5-4 with TRBJ1-2, with no clear D. The CDR3 has 12 residues. Trimming took off 4 bases at V and 3 bases at J, with 7 bases between the two ends. Germline V gene sequence: CDR1 SGHNT, CDR2 YYREEE (reference sequence). The CDR3 DNA sequence: TGTGCCAGCAGCCTAAATTACTATGGCTACACCTTC. Residues: CASSLNYYGYTF.

V is TRBV4-3 and J is TRBJ1-6; D is perhaps TRBD1 (6 bases). The V gene's germline CDR1 is LGHNA and CDR2 YSLEER. The CDR3 is made up of 15 amino acids. Trimming removed 0 bases from V and 9 bases from J, with 12 bases in between. CDR3 DNA sequence: TGCGCCAGCAGCCAAGATTCGGCCAGGGGTTCACCCCTCCACTTT. The encoded protein is CASSQDSARGSPLHF.

The chain's CDR3 is CASSVRGDPGNEQFF. The CDR3 bases are TGCGCCAGCAGTGTTAGGGGAGACCCGGGGAATGAGCAGTTCTTC. The V and J genes are TRBV10-1 and TRBJ2-1; tentatively, D is TRBD1 or TRBD2 (5 bases each). This CDR3 region has 15 residues. Germline V CDR1 and CDR2: WNHNN, SYGVQD (reference sequence). With 4 bases removed from V and 7 bases from J, the gap between germline ends came to 17 bases.

This sequence joins TRBV19 and TRBJ2-7; TRBD1 matches 7 bases. Germline trimming cut 4 bases from V and 7 bases from J; bases unmatched to any gene: 10. Germline-derived CDR1 and CDR2 are LNHDA and SQIVND (reference sequence). The CDR3 loop spans 14 amino acids. The CDR3 protein is CASSNRDSLGEQYF. The CDR3 DNA reads TGTGCCAGTAGTAACCGGGACAGTCTCGGAGAGCAGTACTTC.

This clone has a single count. The chain couples TRBV5-4 to TRBJ2-5; 11 bases match TRBD2. Per germline, CDR1 SGHNT and CDR2 YYREEE (reference sequence). The CDR3 runs 15 residues. Trimming at V came to 2 bases and at J to 5 bases, leaving 5 bases not matched to a gene. The CDR3 loop reads CASSFSGGAMETQYF. For the CDR3, the DNA is TGTGCCAGCAGCTTTAGCGGGGGGGCCATGGAGACCCAGTACTTC.